This T cell receptor beta chain derives from a study of ipilimumab plus nivolumab after autologous stem cell transplantation. Through week 26, nivolumab 3 mg/kg IV was given weeks 1, 4, 7, 10, then biweekly. General observations from the study: The authors say TCR, Treg and microbiome findings warrant further study.

The repertoire was sequenced with immunoSEQ multiplex PCR; TCRdb's copy has only in-frame clones and lacks some. The sample includes about 18,000 clones, just under 80% seen only once; the top ten take roughly 10%. Concerning this clone: Its specificity is unknown.

The sequenced sample was PBMCs, obtained in a trial of ipilimumab plus nivolumab as post-transplant consolidation. The clonotype comes from a male donor with diffuse large B-cell lymphoma.

The CDR3 nucleotides are TGTGCCAGCAGGGGAAGTGCAGCGAACACCGGGGAGCTGTTTTTT. It codes for CASRGSAANTGELFF. The genes are TRBV2 and TRBJ2-2, with D uncertain. This CDR3 has 15 residues. CDR1 and CDR2 (germline): SNHLY, FYNNEI. The V and J ends lost 6 bases and 0 bases respectively, with 11 bases between them.